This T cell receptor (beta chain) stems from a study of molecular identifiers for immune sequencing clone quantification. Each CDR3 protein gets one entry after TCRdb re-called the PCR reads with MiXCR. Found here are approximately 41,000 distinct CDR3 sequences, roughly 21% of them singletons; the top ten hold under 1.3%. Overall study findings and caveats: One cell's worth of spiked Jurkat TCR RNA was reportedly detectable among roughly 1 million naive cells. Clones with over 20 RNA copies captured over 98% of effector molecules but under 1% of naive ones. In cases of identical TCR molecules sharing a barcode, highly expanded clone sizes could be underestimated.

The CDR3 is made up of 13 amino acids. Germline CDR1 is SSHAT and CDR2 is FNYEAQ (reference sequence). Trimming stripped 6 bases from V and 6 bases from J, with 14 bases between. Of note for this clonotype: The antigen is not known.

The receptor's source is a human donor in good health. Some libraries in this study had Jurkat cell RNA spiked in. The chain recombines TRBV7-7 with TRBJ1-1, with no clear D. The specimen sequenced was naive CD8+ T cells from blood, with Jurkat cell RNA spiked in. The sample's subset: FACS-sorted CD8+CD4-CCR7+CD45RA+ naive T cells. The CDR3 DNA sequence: TGTGCCAGCAGTTCAAACGATGGGGCTGAAGCTTTCTTT. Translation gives CASSSNDGAEAFF.